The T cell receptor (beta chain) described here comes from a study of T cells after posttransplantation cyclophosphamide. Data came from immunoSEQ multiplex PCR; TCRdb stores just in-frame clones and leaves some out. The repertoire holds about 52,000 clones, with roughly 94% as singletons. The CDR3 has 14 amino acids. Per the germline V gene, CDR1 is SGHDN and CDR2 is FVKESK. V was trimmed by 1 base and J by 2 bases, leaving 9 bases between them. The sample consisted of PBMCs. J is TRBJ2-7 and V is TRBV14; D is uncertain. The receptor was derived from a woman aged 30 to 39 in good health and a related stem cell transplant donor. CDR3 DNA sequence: TGTGCCAGCAGCCAAGCGGGTTATACCTACGAGCAGTACTTC. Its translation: CASSQAGYTYEQYF.